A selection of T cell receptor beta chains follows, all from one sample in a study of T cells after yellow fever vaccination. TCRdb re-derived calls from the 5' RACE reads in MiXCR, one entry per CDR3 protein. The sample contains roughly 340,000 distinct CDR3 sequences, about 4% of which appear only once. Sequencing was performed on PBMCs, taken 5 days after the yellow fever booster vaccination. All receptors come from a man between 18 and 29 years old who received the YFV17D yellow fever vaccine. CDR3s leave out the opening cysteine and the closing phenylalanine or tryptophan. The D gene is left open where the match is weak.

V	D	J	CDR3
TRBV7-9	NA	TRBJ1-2	ASSYQGIGGYT
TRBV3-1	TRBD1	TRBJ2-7	ASSQEGQPYEQY
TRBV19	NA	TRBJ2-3	ASSTLENTDTQY
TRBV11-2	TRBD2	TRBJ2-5	ASSHTGGGETQY
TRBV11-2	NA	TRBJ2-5	ASSLSVRDQETQY
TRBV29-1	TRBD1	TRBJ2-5	SVRTRTGRETQY
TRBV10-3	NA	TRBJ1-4	AISDSRDANEKLF
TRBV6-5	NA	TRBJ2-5	ASSSRLGGTQY
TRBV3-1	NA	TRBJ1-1	ASSQWDKNTEAF
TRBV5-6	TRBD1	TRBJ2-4	ASSPTRDRAKNIQY
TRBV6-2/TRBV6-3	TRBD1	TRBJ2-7	ASSGNAYRGTSYEQY
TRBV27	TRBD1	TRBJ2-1	ASSTGVSSYNEQF
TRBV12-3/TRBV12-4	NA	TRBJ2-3	ASSSSERAYTDTQY
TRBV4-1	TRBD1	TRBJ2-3	ASSQGRQGYGTDTQY
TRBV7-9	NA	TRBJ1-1	ASSPAPGLNTEAF
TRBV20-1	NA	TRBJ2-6	SASMSRVYGANVLT
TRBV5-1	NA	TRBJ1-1	ASSFSTDMNTEAF
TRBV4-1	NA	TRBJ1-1	ASSQGPVNTEAF
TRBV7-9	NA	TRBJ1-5	ASSSPSRGGDSNQPQH
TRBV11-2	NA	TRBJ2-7	ASSAPDQGREQY
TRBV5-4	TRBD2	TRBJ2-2	ASSAGGHYTGELF
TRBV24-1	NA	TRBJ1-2	ATSYGPNYGYT
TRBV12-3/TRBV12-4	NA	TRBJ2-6	ASLGARGSGANVLT
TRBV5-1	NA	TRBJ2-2	ASSLGTSYTGELF
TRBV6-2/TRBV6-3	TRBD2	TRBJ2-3	ASSSLADGMDTQY
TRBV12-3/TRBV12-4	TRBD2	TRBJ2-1	ASSSDGGANEQF
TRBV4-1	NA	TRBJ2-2	ASSQAPAGTGELF
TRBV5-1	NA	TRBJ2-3	ASSLGQVLDTQY
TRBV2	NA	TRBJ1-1	ASSLNWVRPEAF
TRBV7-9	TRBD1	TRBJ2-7	ASSLTGFYEQY
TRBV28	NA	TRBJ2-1	ASTTSGGSSYNEQF
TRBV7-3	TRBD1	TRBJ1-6	ASSLGRTGPNSPLH
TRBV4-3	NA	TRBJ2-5	ASSQEGSAGFQETQY
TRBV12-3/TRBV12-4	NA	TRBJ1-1	ASSGKSRASNTEAF
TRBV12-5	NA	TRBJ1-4	ASGSRGAPSTNEKLF
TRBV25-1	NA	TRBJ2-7	ASMSGVSYEQY
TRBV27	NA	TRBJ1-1	ASGALGPSGAF
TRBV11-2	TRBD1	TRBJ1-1	ASGGQGGTEAF
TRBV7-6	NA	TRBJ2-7	ASSRAVSYEQY
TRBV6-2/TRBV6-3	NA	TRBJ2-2	ASSYWLDRLNTGELF
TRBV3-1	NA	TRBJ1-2	ASSQVHGPFGGYT
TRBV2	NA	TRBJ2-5	ASSPRQSQETQY
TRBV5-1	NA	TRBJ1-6	ASSRGNPPGEGTFNSPLH
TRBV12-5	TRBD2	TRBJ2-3	ASGLVYWGAGGLTDTQY
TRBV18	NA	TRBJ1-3	ASSPVVLRGGNTIY
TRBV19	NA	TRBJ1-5	ASSIVIQANQPQH
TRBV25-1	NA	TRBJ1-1	ASSAKETYTEAF
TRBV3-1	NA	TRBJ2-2	ASSPPSVDTGELF
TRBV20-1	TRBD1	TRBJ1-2	SARDRSGGNGYT
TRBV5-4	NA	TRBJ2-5	ASSSGGARETQY
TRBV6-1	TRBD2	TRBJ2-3	ASWGLAGAADTQY
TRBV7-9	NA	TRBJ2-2	ASSPSMGTGELF
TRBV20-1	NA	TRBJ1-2	SASHREVGGYT
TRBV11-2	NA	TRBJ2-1	ASSFGKDGSYNEQF
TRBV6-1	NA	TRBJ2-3	ATSWGTQY
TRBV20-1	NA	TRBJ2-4	SAPTPGPLAKNIQY
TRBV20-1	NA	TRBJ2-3	SAPRGGPTDTQY
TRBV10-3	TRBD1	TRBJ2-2	AISGSISPDGRGQGTGELF